The sequence of this TCR beta chain was determined in a study of blood T cell repertoires in COVID-19. In the study overall: Samples of COVID-19 (acute and convalescent) were obtained from the United States, Italy and Spain. PBMCs, B-cell-depleted T cells, or T cells provided the cDNA or gDNA that made up the material.

Germline values: CDR1 SGHRS, CDR2 YFSETQ. CDR3 length: 16 amino acids. V was pared by 0 bases and J by 4 bases, with 8 bases of the junction left unmatched. Original handling: Nucleated cell counts were estimated from reference gene primer amplification. Some clones are missing from TCRdb's copy, which holds only in-frame ones; the method was immunoSEQ multiplex PCR. V, J and clone size were drawn from that table, and D and trimming were deduced from the DNA. The profile shows around 250,000 clones, about 86% of them singletons. The chain recombines TRBV5-1 with TRBJ2-3; TRBD2 matches at 7 bases. The TCR comes from a man younger than 30 with active or convalescent COVID-19. The sequencing sample was made of peripheral blood. DNA of the CDR3: TGCGCCAGCAGCTTGGGGCCTGGCGGGAGCCCAGATACGCAGTATTTT. Translation: CASSLGPGGSPDTQYF.